These 16 T cell receptor beta chains were all obtained from the same sample, sequenced in a study of blood T cell repertoires in COVID-19. Some clones are missing from TCRdb's copy, which holds only in-frame ones; the method was immunoSEQ multiplex PCR. The sample carries approximately 200,000 clones, around 88% recorded once. The sequenced sample consisted of peripheral blood. These receptors were taken from a woman aged 30 to 39 with acute or convalescent COVID-19.

The chain joins TRBV25-1 to TRBJ2-1; D is unresolved. Germline lookup yields CDR1 MGHDK and CDR2 SYGVNS. There are 11 residues in the CDR3. V lost 7 bases and J lost 4, with 5 bases in between. CDR3 in DNA: TGTGCCAGCACCATTTACAATGAGCAGTTCTTC. As protein: CASTIYNEQFF.

The rearrangement links TRBV27 to TRBJ2-7, with TRBD1 as a possible D gene (6 bases). V dropped 2 bases and J dropped 0 bases, with 8 bases sitting between them. The CDR3 sequence is 14 residues long. Looked up from germline, CDR1 is MNHEY and CDR2 is SMNVEV (reference sequence). CDR3 amino acids: CASSLGGFSYEQYF. CDR3 nucleotides: TGTGCCAGCAGTTTAGGGGGCTTCTCCTACGAGCAGTACTTC.

This clone was seen a single time. The chain has TRBV30 and TRBJ2-3, with a tentative D call TRBD2 (6 bases). Trimming took 5 bases from V and 2 from J, leaving 11 bases between them. Germline V gene lookup returns CDR1 GTSNPN and CDR2 SVGIG (reference sequence). The CDR3 length is 13 residues. The CDR3 region is CAWWDSATDTQYF. The CDR3 DNA follows: TGTGCCTGGTGGGACTCCGCCACAGATACGCAGTATTTT.

The genes are TRBV2 and TRBJ1-1; D may be TRBD1 (6 bases). Between the trimmed V and J ends, which lost 5 bases and 1 base, there was a span of 11 bases. The V gene's germline CDR1 is SNHLY and CDR2 FYNNEI. This CDR3 spans 14 amino acids. The CDR3 sequence: CASSWMGANTEAFF. The CDR3 DNA follows: TGTGCCAGCAGTTGGATGGGGGCGAACACTGAAGCTTTCTTT.

The chain uses TRBV7-9 and TRBJ2-1; unclear D gene. The length of the CDR3 is 13 residues. The V gene's germline CDR1 is SEHNR and CDR2 FQNEAQ (reference sequence). V gave up 3 bases and J gave up 9 bases, with 12 bases separating them. The CDR3 nucleotides read TGTGCCAGCAGCTTGATAGGAGCGTTTGAGCAGTTCTTC. It is translated as CASSLIGAFEQFF.

The chain joins TRBV20-1 to TRBJ1-6; TRBD1 aligns across 7 bases. The J segment lost 7 bases and the V segment lost 3 bases, leaving 6 bases of the junction unmatched. Germline CDR1 reads DFQATT; CDR2 reads SNEGSKA (reference sequence). The CDR3 extends over 14 amino acids. For the CDR3, the DNA is TGCAGTGCTAGTTCCGGGACAGTAAATTCACCCCTCCACTTT. As protein: CSASSGTVNSPLHF.

CDR3: CASSQDERGPHGYTF. DNA of the CDR3: TGTGCCAGCAGCCAAGATGAGAGGGGGCCACATGGCTACACCTTC. This chain joins TRBV3-1 (or the pseudogene TRBV3-2) and TRBJ1-2; TRBD1 matches 7 bases. Germline V CDR1 and CDR2: LGHDT, YNNKEL (reference sequence). The CDR3 is 15 amino acids. The V and J ends lost 0 bases and 6 bases, in that order; junction bases with no gene match: 7.

The chain joins TRBV19 to TRBJ1-5; D is uncertain. The ends were cut back, 3 bases at V and 6 bases at J, with 21 bases in the middle. The CDR3 loop spans 17 amino acids. Germline assignment: CDR1 LNHDA and CDR2 SQIVND (reference sequence). The CDR3 loop reads CASSIGYRSRVGQPQHF. In DNA form, the CDR3 reads TGTGCCAGTAGTATCGGGTATAGGAGTCGGGTTGGTCAGCCCCAGCATTTT.

This clone was seen once. The chain has TRBV28 and TRBJ2-4, with D possibly matching TRBD1 (6 bases). CDR3 length: 16 residues. Germline-derived CDR1 and CDR2 are MDHEN and SYDVKM. V lost 7 bases to trimming and J lost 3 bases, with 19 bases between them. The CDR3 reads CASNRKPGEIKNIQYF. DNA of the CDR3: TGTGCCAGCAACAGGAAGCCAGGGGAGATCAAAAACATTCAGTACTTC.

The chain is built from TRBV20-1 and TRBJ2-2; the D gene is possibly TRBD1 (7 bases). This CDR3 is built from 11 residues. The germline V and J ends were trimmed by 6 bases and 11 bases, with 13 bases remaining between them. In germline, CDR1 is DFQATT, CDR2 SNEGSKA (reference sequence). Here the CDR3 DNA reads TGCAGTGCCAGGGGGGTTTTAGAGCTGTTTTTT. This translates into CSARGVLELFF.

V gene TRBV2 combines with J gene TRBJ1-1; D may be TRBD1 (5 bases). Germline V gene data show CDR1 as SNHLY and CDR2 as FYNNEI. Deletions cut 7 bases from V and 3 bases from J, with 18 bases between. The CDR3 spans 15 residues. The CDR3 coding sequence is TGTGCCAGCACCCTTCTTCGGGGGACCCACACTGAAGCTTTCTTT. This codes for CASTLLRGTHTEAFF.

The chain joins TRBV3-1 (or the pseudogene TRBV3-2) to TRBJ2-3, with 8 bases identical to TRBD2. This CDR3 comprises 16 residues. In germline, CDR1 is LGHDT, CDR2 YNNKEL (reference sequence). With V trimmed by 5 bases and J by 0 bases, 7 bases remained unmatched. The CDR3 DNA follows: TGTGCCAGCAGCGGGAAACTAGCGGCTAGCACAGATACGCAGTATTTT. Translating it yields CASSGKLAASTDTQYF.

The chain links TRBV6-5 to TRBJ2-3; possibly TRBD2 for D (5 bases). Trimming left V 10 bases short and J 8 bases short, with 10 bases between. The CDR3 runs 10 residues. Germline V gives CDR1 MNHEY, CDR2 SVGAGI. The CDR3 sequence is CATQRGTQYF. DNA of the CDR3: TGTGCCACCCAACGGGGTACGCAGTATTTT.

This chain links TRBV18 with TRBJ2-1; D unresolved. The V and J ends lost 2 bases and 10 bases respectively, with 3 bases between them. The germline CDR1 and CDR2 sequences are KGHSH and LQKENI. This CDR3 has 10 amino acids. The CDR3 sequence: CASSPGEQFF. CDR3 coding DNA: TGTGCCAGCTCACCAGGCGAGCAGTTCTTC.

The V and J genes are TRBV9 and TRBJ2-5; D remains unclear. V lost 1 base and J lost 4, with 17 bases in between. The CDR3 contains 16 residues. Germline CDR1 is SGDLS and CDR2 is YYNGEE. The CDR3 reads CASSVSPFSRRETQYF. The DNA of the CDR3 is TGTGCCAGCAGCGTAAGCCCGTTTTCCCGTCGAGAGACCCAGTACTTC.

The V call is TRBV12-3 or TRBV12-4, the J call TRBJ2-3; 7 bases fit TRBD2. The CDR3 runs to 13 residues. The V gene end was trimmed by 5 bases and the J gene end by 10 bases; junction bases not matched to a gene: 9. The CDR3 region has the DNA TGTGCCAGCAGTGGGGCCCTAGCGGAGGCGCAGTATTTT. It codes for CASSGALAEAQYF.